The clone carrying this TCR beta chain was picked up many times. The sample belongs to a study of CD8 T cells in ankylosing spondylitis. MiXCR, run by TCRdb on the 5' RACE reads, gives a single entry per CDR3 protein. The data show more than 60,000 distinct CDR3 sequences, with about 6.2% seen just once and roughly 4.8% held by the top ten. The length of the CDR3 is 15 residues. The V gene's germline CDR1 is MNHEY and CDR2 SVGAGI. The V gene end was trimmed by 0 bases and the J gene end by 5 bases; junction bases not matched to a gene: 5. The specimen was synovial fluid, either unsorted or a sorted T cell fraction (not recorded which). This TCR derives from a male donor with ankylosing spondylitis. V and J are TRBV6-5 and TRBJ2-7, with TRBD1 identical over 9 bases. CDR3 sequence: CASSYSQRQGDEQYF. Written as DNA, the CDR3 is TGTGCCAGCAGTTACTCCCAAAGACAGGGGGACGAGCAGTACTTC.